A single T cell receptor beta chain is shown here with its context. The data derive from a study of patients and donors after allogeneic stem cell transplantation. After removal of 4 bases from V and 0 bases from J, the junction contained 9 bases not matched to a gene. The CDR3 sequence is 17 residues long. CDR1 LNHNV and CDR2 YYDKDF come from the germline V gene (reference sequence). TCRdb called the RT-PCR reads again in MiXCR, with one record for every CDR3 protein. This repertoire shows fewer than 25,000 distinct CDR3 sequences, roughly two fifths found once; its top ten account for approximately 80%.

This TCR came from a human donor who was either an allogeneic HSCT recipient or a stem cell or donor lymphocyte infusion donor (not recorded which). It is not recorded whose cells these are; they may come from a transplant donor. The sequenced material came from blood, either unsorted or a sorted T cell fraction (not recorded which). The rearrangement joins TRBV15 to TRBJ1-5; 7 bases line up with TRBD1. The CDR3 sequence is CATSKEGALGSNQPQHF. The DNA for the CDR3 is TGTGCCACCAGCAAGGAGGGGGCCCTCGGTAGCAATCAGCCCCAGCATTTT.